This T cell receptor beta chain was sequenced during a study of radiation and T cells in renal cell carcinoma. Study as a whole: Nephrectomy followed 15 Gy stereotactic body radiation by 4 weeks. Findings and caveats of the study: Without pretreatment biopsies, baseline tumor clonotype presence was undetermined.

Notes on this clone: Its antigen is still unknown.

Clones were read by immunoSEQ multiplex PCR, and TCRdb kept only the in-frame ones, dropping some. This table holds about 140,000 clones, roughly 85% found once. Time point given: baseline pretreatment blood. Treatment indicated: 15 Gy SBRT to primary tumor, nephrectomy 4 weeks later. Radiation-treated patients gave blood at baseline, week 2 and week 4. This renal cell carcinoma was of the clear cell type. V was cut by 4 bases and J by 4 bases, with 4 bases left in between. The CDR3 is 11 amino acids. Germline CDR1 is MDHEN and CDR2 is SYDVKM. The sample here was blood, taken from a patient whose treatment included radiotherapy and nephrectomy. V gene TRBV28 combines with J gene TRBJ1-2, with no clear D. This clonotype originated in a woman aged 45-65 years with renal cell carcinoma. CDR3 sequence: CASSSAYGYTF. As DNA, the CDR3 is TGTGCCAGCAGTTCTGCCTATGGCTACACCTTC.